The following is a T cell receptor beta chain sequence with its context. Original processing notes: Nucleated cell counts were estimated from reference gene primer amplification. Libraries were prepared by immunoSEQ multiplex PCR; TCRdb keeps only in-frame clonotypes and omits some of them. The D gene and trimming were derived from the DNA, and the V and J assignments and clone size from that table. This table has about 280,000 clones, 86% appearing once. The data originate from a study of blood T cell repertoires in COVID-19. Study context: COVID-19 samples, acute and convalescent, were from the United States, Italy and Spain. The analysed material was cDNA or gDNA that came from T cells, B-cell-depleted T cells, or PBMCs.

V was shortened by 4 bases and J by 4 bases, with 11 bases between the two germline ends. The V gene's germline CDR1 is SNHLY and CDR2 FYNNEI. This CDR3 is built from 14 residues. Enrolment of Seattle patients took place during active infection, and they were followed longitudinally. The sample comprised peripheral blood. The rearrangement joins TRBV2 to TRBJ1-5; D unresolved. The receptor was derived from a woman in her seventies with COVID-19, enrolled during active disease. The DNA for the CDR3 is TGTGCCAGCAGTGGGCGACTTTTGAATCAGCCCCAGCATTTT. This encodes CASSGRLLNQPQHF. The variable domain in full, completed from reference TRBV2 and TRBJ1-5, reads EPEVTQTPSHQVTQMGQEVILRCVPISNHLYFYWYRQILGQKVEFLVSFYNNEISEKSEIFDDQFSVERPDGSNFTLKIRSTKLEDSAMYFCASSGRLLNQPQHFGDGTRLSIL.